Detailed here is one T cell receptor beta chain. Its specific antigen is unknown. No much larger clone exists at a distance of one base, and base qualities are not known. The sample is drawn from a study of vaccination effects on CD4 cells after COVID-19 (dated 2022 in TCRdb). A note on the overall study: Two doses of either the BNT162b2 or the mRNA-1273 mRNA SARS-CoV-2 vaccine were administered to participants. In both COVID-19 convalescent patients and infection-naive vaccine recipients, the study compared SARS-CoV-2 spike-specific CD4+ TCR repertoires from before mRNA vaccination with those from after it. The full study included ten to eleven COVID-19 convalescent patients and a handful of SARS-CoV-2-naive healthy vaccine recipients. The Oncomine TCR Beta short-read assay on an Illumina iSeq 100 was used to sequence cultures from other donors in the study. Overall results and qualifications from the work: Among healthy vaccine recipients, nearly all vaccine-induced clones were SARS-CoV-2 mono-reactive, and only 1 of 255 was cross-reactive with common cold coronaviruses. The study was limited by a small number of convalescent patients and lacked early post-infection timepoints. At late post-vaccination timepoints, both infection-induced and vaccine-induced clones showed marked clonal contraction, consistent with waning T cell responses.

The ViraFEST assay stimulated PBMC with viral peptide pools and then used TCR sequencing to identify antigen-specific CD4+ T cell clonotypes by expansion. After less than 13 days of culture, CD4+ T cells were isolated with the EasySep CD4+ T cell isolation kit. Healthy vaccine recipients had no prior SARS-CoV-2 infection, confirmed by negative nucleocapsid antibodies before and after vaccination. Each well held some 1.9 million PBMC cultured in IMDM containing approximately 5% human AB serum, 9.5 to 10 IU/ml IL-2 and gentamicin, along with about 9.3 ug/ml peptides. On days 3 and 7, half of the culture medium was replaced with fresh IL-2-containing medium. Unless noted otherwise, every peptide stimulation condition was grown in triplicate wells. PBMC were separated from whole blood using Ficoll-Paque Plus gradient centrifugation and were then either cryopreserved at -140C or used fresh. Overlapping peptide pools spanned the spike proteins of SARS-CoV-2 and the common cold coronaviruses HCoV-NL63, HCoV-OC43 and HCoV-229E. Genomic DNA was extracted from cultured CD4+ T cells with the QIAamp micro DNA kit.

Library creation used the immunoSEQ multiplex PCR assay. DNA from the cultured and isolated CD4+ T cells underwent TCR beta CDR3 sequencing. Turning to the authors' computational methods: Non-productive TCR sequences were discarded, and reads were trimmed to the CDR3 region, with only CDR3s of 7 or more amino acids retained. Antigen-specific clonotypes were identified using the MANAFEST web app by comparison of expansion in peptide wells against reference cultures. To count as positive, a clone had to show expansion at FDR<0.05 compared with the reference and with all other wells, an odds ratio above 5, and a frequency above 0.1% in two replicate wells. Cross-reactive clonotypes were defined as significantly expanded in SARS-CoV-2 spike wells and in at least one common cold coronavirus spike condition. Levenshtein distance calculated with the stringdist R package was used to assess CDR3 similarity, and unrooted trees were constructed with ape in R 3.6.1. TCRdb obtained this table from immuneACCESS and retained in-frame rearrangements with V and J assigned. These tables miss some clones; where compared with another copy, unresolved V genes account for less than half of the shortfall, and the remainder is unexplained. V, J and clone size are those of that table, while D and trimming were read from the DNA. The sample includes about 73,000 clones, with 60% to 85% observed a single time. The biggest ten clones account for about 10% of the sample.

Inclusive of the bounding cysteine and phenylalanine, the CDR3 is 16 residues long. Only the CDR3 portion is preserved as DNA: 48 bases, with reading frame beginning at the first base. The germline V gene yields MNHEY for CDR1 and SVGAGI for CDR2. Relative to germline, V is 0 bases shorter and J is 1 base shorter, with 12 bases between their ends. This receptor was identified in a human donor who received a COVID-19 vaccine. The chain was built from TRBV6-5 and TRBJ1-1; the D gene is perhaps TRBD1, from 5 matching bases. Sequencing used CD4+ T cells from PBMCs cultured with SARS-CoV-2 spike peptides, obtained before COVID-19 vaccination. This specimen's cell subset or site label, per the study, means: SARS-CoV-2 spike overlapping peptide pool stimulation. The nucleotide sequence reads as follows: TGTGCCAGCAGTTACTCGACCGGGGGAGGGAACACTGAAGCTTTCTTT. The encoded protein is CASSYSTGGGNTEAFF.